These 11 T cell receptor beta chains were sequenced from one sample in a study of cytomegalovirus exposure and HLA in healthy donors (dated by TCRdb to about 2017). The library was made by the immunoSEQ multiplex PCR assay. A mixture of 60 forward primers for TCR Vbeta segments and 13 reverse primers for TCR Jbeta segments was used in the multiplex PCR. TCRdb holds this immuneACCESS table with in-frame rearrangements only. Some clones are missing; in checked studies, unresolved V genes explain under half, and the rest has no known cause. Counted in this sample were about 55,000 clones; roughly 82% of them appeared once. Clones ranked in the top ten supply 1.6% of the sample. The sequenced material came from PBMCs. The receptors were gathered from a young man in good health and CMV-seronegative.

The gene calls are TRBV10-3 and TRBJ2-1, with D perhaps matching TRBD2 (6 bases). The CDR3 extends over 15 amino acids. Trimming removed 8 bases from V and 8 bases from J, with 22 bases in between. Looked up from germline, CDR1 is ENHRY and CDR2 is SYGVKD. DNA for the CDR3: TGTGCCATCGGAGGGAGGCACGACGTGGATTATGAGCAGTTCTTC. Translating gives CAIGGRHDVDYEQFF.

The J gene is TRBJ2-1, the V gene TRBV30; no definite D call. This CDR3 region has 15 residues. Trimming removed 3 bases at V and 0 bases at J, with 12 bases between. Germline V gives CDR1 GTSNPN, CDR2 SVGIG (reference sequence). This CDR3 reads CAWSALPSSYNEQFF. Written as DNA, the CDR3 is TGTGCCTGGAGCGCCCTACCTAGCTCCTACAATGAGCAGTTCTTC.

The V gene is TRBV30, the J gene TRBJ2-7; 8 bases match TRBD1. After removal of 7 bases from V and 2 bases from J, the junction contained 10 bases not matched to a gene. The CDR3 length is 14 residues. Germline V gives CDR1 GTSNPN, CDR2 SVGIG (reference sequence). The CDR3 loop is CALVRQGIPYEQYF. CDR3 bases: TGTGCCTTAGTCAGACAGGGGATTCCCTACGAGCAGTACTTC.

The chain carries TRBV30 and TRBJ2-7; TRBD1 might be the D (6 bases). With 4 bases removed from V and 1 base from J, the gap between germline ends came to 14 bases. The germline CDR1 and CDR2 sequences are GTSNPN and SVGIG (reference sequence). The CDR3 is 14 amino acids. The CDR3 bases are TGTGCCTGGACTGAGGACAGCTCGTCCTACGAGCAGTACTTC. It codes for CAWTEDSSSYEQYF.

The chain is built from TRBV5-6 and TRBJ1-2; TRBD1 matches 11 bases. The CDR3 loop spans 16 amino acids. Germline V CDR1 and CDR2: SGHDT, YYEEEE. V trimming: 4 bases; J trimming: 5 bases; junction bases outside the gene matches: 10. DNA for the CDR3: TGTGCCAGCAGCGCCCGGGACAGGGGGAGTGGGTATGGCTACACCTTC. This gives the protein CASSARDRGSGYGYTF.

This clone was counted between two and nine times. The chain has TRBV28 and TRBJ1-2; 7 bases map to TRBD1. From germline, CDR1 is MDHEN and CDR2 SYDVKM. V shed 3 bases, J shed 8 bases, and the junction held 3 bases outside the gene matches. The CDR3 spans 12 residues. CDR3 in DNA: TGTGCCAGCAGTTTCACAGGGGTGGGCTACACCTTC. Protein sequence: CASSFTGVGYTF.

This chain uses TRBV28 with TRBJ1-5; TRBD1 aligns across 7 bases. The CDR3 loop spans 16 amino acids. The V gene's germline CDR1 is MDHEN and CDR2 SYDVKM. J lost 4 bases, V lost 5 bases, and 11 bases had no gene match. The CDR3 loop reads CASSPPTRGENQPQHF. CDR3 in DNA: TGTGCCAGCAGTCCCCCTACCAGGGGGGAGAATCAGCCCCAGCATTTT.

The V and J genes are TRBV28 and TRBJ1-6; the D is unclear. Germline V gives CDR1 MDHEN, CDR2 SYDVKM. V shed 3 bases and J shed 8 bases, with 11 bases lying between them. The CDR3 covers 14 residues. DNA of the CDR3: TGTGCCAGCAGTTTGGTTGCCGCAGATTCACCCCTCCACTTT. The encoded protein is CASSLVAADSPLHF.

The CDR3 spells CASSVGQEADNEQFF. The CDR3 DNA reads TGTGCCAGCAGCGTAGGACAGGAGGCGGACAATGAGCAGTTCTTC. The chain is built from TRBV9 and TRBJ2-1; maybe TRBD1 (6 bases). Trimming stripped 0 bases from V and 5 bases from J, with 12 bases between. The CDR3 spans 15 residues. From germline, CDR1 is SGDLS and CDR2 YYNGEE. Full variable domain (outside the CDR3, taken from reference TRBV9 and TRBJ2-1): DSGVTQTPKHLITATGQRVTLRCSPRSGDLSVYWYQQSLDQGLQFLIQYYNGEERAKGNILERFSAQQFPDLHSELNLSSLELGDSALYFCASSVGQEADNEQFFGPGTRLTVL.

Only one count was recorded for this clone. The gene calls are TRBV7-2 and TRBJ2-7; a possible D gene is TRBD2 (6 bases). The CDR3 is made up of 14 amino acids. The germline V gene has CDR1 SGHTA and CDR2 FQGNSA. Deletions cut 3 bases from V and 6 bases from J, with 15 bases between. DNA of the CDR3: TGTGCCAGCAGCTTGACTAGTACGGGTAGCGAGCAGTACTTC. This codes for CASSLTSTGSEQYF.

The rearrangement joins TRBV4-2 to TRBJ2-3; 8 nucleotides line up with TRBD2. The CDR3 runs to 14 residues. Trimming removed 10 bases from V and 4 bases from J; junction bases left unmatched: 10. CDR1 LGHNA and CDR2 YNFKEQ come from the germline V gene. The CDR3 DNA reads as TGTGCCACAGGGGCGGGGGGCATTGCAGATACGCAGTATTTT. Translated: CATGAGGIADTQYF.